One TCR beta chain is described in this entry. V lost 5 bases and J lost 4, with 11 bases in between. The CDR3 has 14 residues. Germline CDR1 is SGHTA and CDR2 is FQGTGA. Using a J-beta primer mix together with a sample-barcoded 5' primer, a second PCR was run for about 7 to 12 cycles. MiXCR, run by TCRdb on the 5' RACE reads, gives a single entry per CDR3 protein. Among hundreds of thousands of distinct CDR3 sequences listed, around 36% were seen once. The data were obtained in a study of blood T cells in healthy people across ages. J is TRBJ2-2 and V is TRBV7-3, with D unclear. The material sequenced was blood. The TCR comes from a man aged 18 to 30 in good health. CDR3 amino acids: CASSPGDVTGELFF. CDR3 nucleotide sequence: TGTGCCAGCAGCCCTGGGGATGTCACCGGGGAGCTGTTTTTT.